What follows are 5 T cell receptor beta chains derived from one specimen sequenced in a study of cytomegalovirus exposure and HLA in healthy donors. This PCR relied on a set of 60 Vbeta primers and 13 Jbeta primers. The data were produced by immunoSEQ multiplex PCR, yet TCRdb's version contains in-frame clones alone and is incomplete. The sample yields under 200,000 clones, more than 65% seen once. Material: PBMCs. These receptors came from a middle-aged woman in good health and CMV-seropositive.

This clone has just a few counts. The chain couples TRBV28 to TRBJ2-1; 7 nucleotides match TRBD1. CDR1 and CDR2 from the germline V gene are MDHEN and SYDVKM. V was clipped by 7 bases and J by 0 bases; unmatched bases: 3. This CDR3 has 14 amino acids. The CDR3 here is CASIEGASYNEQFF. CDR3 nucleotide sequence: TGTGCCAGCATTGAGGGGGCCTCCTACAATGAGCAGTTCTTC.

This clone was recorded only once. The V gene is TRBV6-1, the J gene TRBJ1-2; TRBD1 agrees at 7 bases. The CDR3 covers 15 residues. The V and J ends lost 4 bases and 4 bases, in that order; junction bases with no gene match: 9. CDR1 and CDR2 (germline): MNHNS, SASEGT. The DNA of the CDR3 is TGTGCCAGCAGTGTGGACAGGACTTACGGCTATGGCTACACCTTC. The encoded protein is CASSVDRTYGYGYTF.

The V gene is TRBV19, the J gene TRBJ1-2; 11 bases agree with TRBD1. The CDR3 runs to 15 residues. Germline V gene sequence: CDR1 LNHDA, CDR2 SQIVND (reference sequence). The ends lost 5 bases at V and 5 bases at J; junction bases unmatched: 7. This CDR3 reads CASSSPGTGGYGYTF. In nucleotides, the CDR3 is TGTGCCAGTAGTTCTCCCGGGACAGGGGGTTATGGCTACACCTTC.

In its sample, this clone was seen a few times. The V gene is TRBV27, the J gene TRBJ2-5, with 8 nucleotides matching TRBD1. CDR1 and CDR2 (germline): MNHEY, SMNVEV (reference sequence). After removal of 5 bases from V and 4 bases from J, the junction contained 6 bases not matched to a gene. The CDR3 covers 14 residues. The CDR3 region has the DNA TGTGCCAGCAGTCCCGGGACAGGAGGAGAGACCCAGTACTTC. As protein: CASSPGTGGETQYF.

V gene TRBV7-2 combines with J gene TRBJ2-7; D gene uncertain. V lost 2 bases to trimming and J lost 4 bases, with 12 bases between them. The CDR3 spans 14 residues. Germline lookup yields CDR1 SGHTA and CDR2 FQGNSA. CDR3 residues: CASSLSNQPYEQYF. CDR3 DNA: TGTGCCAGCAGCTTAAGCAATCAACCATACGAGCAGTACTTC.